This T cell receptor beta chain was captured by sequencing in a study of cytomegalovirus exposure and HLA in healthy donors. Study observations and caveats: About 87% or about 30% of the time was how often most TCR beta V segments were productive, according to an earlier analysis.

V lost 4 bases and J 7 bases, leaving 8 bases between the germline ends. This CDR3 has 11 residues. In germline, CDR1 is WSHSY, CDR2 SAAADI. The PCR employed 60 Vbeta primers together with 13 Jbeta primers. Data came from immunoSEQ multiplex PCR; TCRdb stores just in-frame clones and leaves some out. Here the sample spans 250,000 or so clones, roughly four fifths being singletons. Concerning this clone: Its target is unknown.

This TCR was sampled from a woman aged 60 to 75 in good health and CMV-seropositive. This rearrangement joins TRBV10-2 to TRBJ2-7, with D possibly being TRBD2 (5 bases). Sequencing was performed on PBMCs. The chain's CDR3 is CASSAPGEQYF. CDR3 coding DNA: TGCGCCAGCAGTGCCCCGGGAGAGCAGTACTTC.